This is a list of T cell receptor beta chains from one sample in a study of T cell repertoires in cytomegalovirus infection. Their recognized antigens are unknown. TCRdb re-derived calls from the reads in MiXCR, one entry per CDR3 protein. The sample carries roughly 700,000 distinct CDR3 sequences, roughly a third recorded once. The sequences come from cultured PBMCs, collected from culture after CMV antigen stimulation. Receptors originate from a human donor in good health (CMV status not recorded). Some clones in this sample may be carry-over from other donors' samples. Both conserved end residues are part of each CDR3. The order of the fields is clone size, J gene, V gene, D gene, CDR3 DNA, CDR3 protein. D genes are given only for firm matches. The size field is filled for only some rows; it gives once, few, many or a size class.

clone size: -
J gene: TRBJ2-2
V gene: TRBV7-2
D gene: TRBD1
CDR3 DNA: TGTGCCAGCAAAACCGGGACAGGGAACACCGGGGAGCTGTTTTTT
CDR3 protein: CASKTGTGNTGELFF

clone size: few
J gene: TRBJ2-7
V gene: TRBV7-8
D gene: -
CDR3 DNA: TGTGCCAGCAGCTTCAATATCGGGACTGCCTACGAGCAGTACTTC
CDR3 protein: CASSFNIGTAYEQYF

clone size: -
J gene: TRBJ2-5
V gene: TRBV24-1
D gene: -
CDR3 DNA: TGTGCCACCAGTGAGAACGAAGAGACCCAGTACTTC
CDR3 protein: CATSENEETQYF

clone size: -
J gene: TRBJ1-4
V gene: TRBV12-3/TRBV12-4
D gene: -
CDR3 DNA: TGTGCCAGCAGAGACTTTATTGCAACTAATGAAAAACTGTTTTTT
CDR3 protein: CASRDFIATNEKLFF

clone size: -
J gene: TRBJ2-7
V gene: TRBV12-3/TRBV12-4
D gene: TRBD2
CDR3 DNA: TGTGCCAGCAGTTTAAAAACCCCCACTAGCGGCTACGAGCAGTACTTC
CDR3 protein: CASSLKTPTSGYEQYF

clone size: few
J gene: TRBJ2-3
V gene: TRBV12-3/TRBV12-4
D gene: -
CDR3 DNA: TGTGCCAGCAGTGGAGTGAATACGCAGTATTTT
CDR3 protein: CASSGVNTQYF

clone size: -
J gene: TRBJ1-1
V gene: TRBV12-3/TRBV12-4
D gene: -
CDR3 DNA: TGTGCCAGCAGTTTACTAGGCCTTATTGAAGCTTTCTTT
CDR3 protein: CASSLLGLIEAFF

clone size: -
J gene: TRBJ2-3
V gene: TRBV6-5
D gene: TRBD2
CDR3 DNA: TGTGCCAGCAGTATGGCTAGCGGGGGAGGAGATACGCAGTATTTT
CDR3 protein: CASSMASGGGDTQYF

clone size: few
J gene: TRBJ2-5
V gene: TRBV6-1
D gene: -
CDR3 DNA: TGTGCCAGCAGTGTTCCTAGCGTAGTGGAGACCCAGTACTTC
CDR3 protein: CASSVPSVVETQYF

clone size: -
J gene: TRBJ1-2
V gene: TRBV27
D gene: -
CDR3 DNA: TGTGCCAGCAGTTTGCAGAACAGGGACCTGACCTTC
CDR3 protein: CASSLQNRDLTF

clone size: many
J gene: TRBJ2-2
V gene: TRBV27
D gene: TRBD2
CDR3 DNA: TGTGCCAGCAGTCCGACCGGACTAGCGGGGAACACCGGGGAGCTGTTTTTT
CDR3 protein: CASSPTGLAGNTGELFF

clone size: few
J gene: TRBJ2-7
V gene: TRBV6-7
D gene: -
CDR3 DNA: TGTGCCAGCAGTTACTCGAAACTAGACGCCACATCCTACGAGCAGTACTTC
CDR3 protein: CASSYSKLDATSYEQYF

clone size: -
J gene: TRBJ1-1
V gene: TRBV4-1
D gene: -
CDR3 DNA: TGCGCCAGCAGCCAATTTGCCTCAAGCTTGGCAGGGAGGACTGAAGCTTTCTTT
CDR3 protein: CASSQFASSLAGRTEAFF

clone size: few
J gene: TRBJ1-1
V gene: TRBV28
D gene: -
CDR3 DNA: TGTGCCAGCAGTTTTTGGGGGGACGGAAACACTGAAGCTTTCTTT
CDR3 protein: CASSFWGDGNTEAFF

clone size: -
J gene: TRBJ2-1
V gene: TRBV12-3/TRBV12-4
D gene: -
CDR3 DNA: TGTGCCAGCAATCCCTTTGGGAGCTCCTACAATGAGCAGTTCTTC
CDR3 protein: CASNPFGSSYNEQFF

clone size: once
J gene: TRBJ2-1
V gene: TRBV18
D gene: TRBD1
CDR3 DNA: TGTGCCAGCTCACCTAAAACAGGGGCTATTGAGCAGTTCTTC
CDR3 protein: CASSPKTGAIEQFF

clone size: few
J gene: TRBJ2-1
V gene: TRBV6-2/TRBV6-3
D gene: -
CDR3 DNA: TGTGCCAGCAGGGATGGGGGAGACAATGAGCAGTTCTTC
CDR3 protein: CASRDGGDNEQFF

clone size: few
J gene: TRBJ1-4
V gene: TRBV12-3/TRBV12-4
D gene: -
CDR3 DNA: TGTGCCAGCAGTTTTACTAGGTTTGGTACTGCAGAAAAACTGTTTTTT
CDR3 protein: CASSFTRFGTAEKLFF

clone size: many
J gene: TRBJ2-1
V gene: TRBV7-2
D gene: TRBD2
CDR3 DNA: TGTGCCAGCAGCTTAGTGCGGGAGGTGGATGAGCAGTTCTTC
CDR3 protein: CASSLVREVDEQFF

clone size: -
J gene: TRBJ2-5
V gene: TRBV6-1
D gene: -
CDR3 DNA: TGTGCCAGCGGACCACTTGGACTGGAGACCCAGTACTTC
CDR3 protein: CASGPLGLETQYF

clone size: many
J gene: TRBJ2-1
V gene: TRBV7-2
D gene: -
CDR3 DNA: TGTGCCAGCAGCTCACGATCCGGGACTTTCTACAATGAGCAGTTCTTC
CDR3 protein: CASSSRSGTFYNEQFF

clone size: few
J gene: TRBJ2-5
V gene: TRBV4-3
D gene: -
CDR3 DNA: TGCGCCAGCAGCCAATGGGGTGCGGAGACCCAGTACTTC
CDR3 protein: CASSQWGAETQYF

clone size: -
J gene: TRBJ2-7
V gene: TRBV11-2
D gene: TRBD2
CDR3 DNA: TGTGCCAGCAGCCCGCCCCCGGGACTAGCGGGAGGCTACGAGCAGTACTTC
CDR3 protein: CASSPPPGLAGGYEQYF

clone size: -
J gene: TRBJ1-4
V gene: TRBV5-5
D gene: -
CDR3 DNA: TGTGCCAGCAGTCCACAAACCGTGGGGGAAAAACTGTTTTTT
CDR3 protein: CASSPQTVGEKLFF

clone size: -
J gene: TRBJ2-3
V gene: TRBV19
D gene: TRBD1
CDR3 DNA: TGTGCCAGTAGTTTCGGGACAGTGGAAGATACGCAGTATTTT
CDR3 protein: CASSFGTVEDTQYF

clone size: few
J gene: TRBJ2-1
V gene: TRBV4-1
D gene: -
CDR3 DNA: TGCGCCAGCAGCCGCCGGCTCACGAGCGACAATGAGCAGTTCTTC
CDR3 protein: CASSRRLTSDNEQFF

clone size: -
J gene: TRBJ2-3
V gene: TRBV7-2
D gene: -
CDR3 DNA: TGTGCCAGCAGCTTAGAGGTAACTTTCACAGATACGCAGTATTTT
CDR3 protein: CASSLEVTFTDTQYF

clone size: once
J gene: TRBJ2-7
V gene: TRBV28
D gene: -
CDR3 DNA: TGTGCCAGCAGTTTATGGAGGGGCCAGGGCTCCTACGAGCAGTACTTC
CDR3 protein: CASSLWRGQGSYEQYF

clone size: -
J gene: TRBJ2-1
V gene: TRBV28
D gene: -
CDR3 DNA: TGTGCCAGCAGTTTAACACGTTATGAGCAGTTCTTC
CDR3 protein: CASSLTRYEQFF

clone size: many
J gene: TRBJ2-5
V gene: TRBV7-2
D gene: TRBD2
CDR3 DNA: TGTGCCAGTAGGTTGGCGCCCGGGACTAGCGGGAGGACGCAAGAGACCCAGTACTTC
CDR3 protein: CASRLAPGTSGRTQETQYF

clone size: -
J gene: TRBJ2-4
V gene: TRBV20-1
D gene: -
CDR3 DNA: TGCAGTGCTAGAGCCGGGGGGCTTTACATTCAGTACTTC
CDR3 protein: CSARAGGLYIQYF

clone size: -
J gene: TRBJ2-3
V gene: TRBV7-2
D gene: TRBD2
CDR3 DNA: TGTGCCAGCAGCTTAGTTATGGGGACTAGCGGGGTCTCTAGCACAGATACGCAGTATTTT
CDR3 protein: CASSLVMGTSGVSSTDTQYF

clone size: few
J gene: TRBJ2-3
V gene: TRBV11-3
D gene: -
CDR3 DNA: TGTGCCAGCAGCTCCCGGGATTCCAGCACAGATACGCAGTATTTT
CDR3 protein: CASSSRDSSTDTQYF

clone size: few
J gene: TRBJ2-5
V gene: TRBV20-1
D gene: -
CDR3 DNA: TGCAGTGCTAGGGCCAGGGTCCTGACCCAGTACTTC
CDR3 protein: CSARARVLTQYF

clone size: few
J gene: TRBJ2-3
V gene: TRBV6-2/TRBV6-3
D gene: -
CDR3 DNA: TGTGCCAGCAGATCCCCGGTCCGGGCAGATACGCAGTATTTT
CDR3 protein: CASRSPVRADTQYF

clone size: few
J gene: TRBJ2-3
V gene: TRBV7-3
D gene: TRBD2
CDR3 DNA: TGTGCCACGACAAGCTGGGCTAGCGGGAGGTCCACAGATACGCAGTATTTT
CDR3 protein: CATTSWASGRSTDTQYF

clone size: -
J gene: TRBJ2-3
V gene: TRBV7-8
D gene: TRBD2
CDR3 DNA: TGTGCCAGCAGCCGGGGGGTTGGGAGGGCCTCCACAGATACGCAGTATTTT
CDR3 protein: CASSRGVGRASTDTQYF

clone size: many
J gene: TRBJ1-1
V gene: TRBV6-1
D gene: -
CDR3 DNA: TGTGCCAGCGGGCTGACAGGATCCGTGGCTTTCTTT
CDR3 protein: CASGLTGSVAFF

clone size: -
J gene: TRBJ2-5
V gene: TRBV7-9
D gene: -
CDR3 DNA: TGTGCCAGCAGCTTAATTGATGAGACCCAGTACTTC
CDR3 protein: CASSLIDETQYF

clone size: -
J gene: TRBJ2-3
V gene: TRBV6-1
D gene: -
CDR3 DNA: TGTGCCAGCAGTCATAGGGCCCCAGATACGCAGTATTTT
CDR3 protein: CASSHRAPDTQYF

clone size: -
J gene: TRBJ1-6
V gene: TRBV4-3
D gene: -
CDR3 DNA: TGCGCCAGCAGCCAGGAGTGGGGCGGTAATTCACCCCTCCACTTT
CDR3 protein: CASSQEWGGNSPLHF

clone size: many
J gene: TRBJ1-2
V gene: TRBV7-2
D gene: -
CDR3 DNA: TGTGCCAGCGACCGGGGCCAATATGGCTACACCTTC
CDR3 protein: CASDRGQYGYTF

clone size: once
J gene: TRBJ2-2
V gene: TRBV7-9
D gene: TRBD1
CDR3 DNA: TGTGCCAGCAGCGGAGGGGACAGGGGGATGTTTTTT
CDR3 protein: CASSGGDRGMFF

clone size: -
J gene: TRBJ2-7
V gene: TRBV4-1
D gene: -
CDR3 DNA: TGCGCCAGCAGCCCAACCCCGACAGCCTACGAGCAGTACTTC
CDR3 protein: CASSPTPTAYEQYF

clone size: -
J gene: TRBJ2-3
V gene: TRBV19
D gene: -
CDR3 DNA: TGTGCCAGTAGTATCCCTCCGGCGGGTACTAGCACAGATACGCAGTATTTT
CDR3 protein: CASSIPPAGTSTDTQYF

clone size: few
J gene: TRBJ2-5
V gene: TRBV28
D gene: -
CDR3 DNA: TGTGCCAGCAGTTCCTACTCCCAAGAGACCCAGTACTTC
CDR3 protein: CASSSYSQETQYF

clone size: few
J gene: TRBJ2-7
V gene: TRBV9
D gene: -
CDR3 DNA: TGTGCCAGCAGCCGACAACAGGGGAGGGATGACGAGCAGTACTTC
CDR3 protein: CASSRQQGRDDEQYF

clone size: few
J gene: TRBJ1-3
V gene: TRBV7-8
D gene: -
CDR3 DNA: TGTGCCAGCAGCCCACTCCGGGTCCCCCCCTCTGGAAACACCATATATTTT
CDR3 protein: CASSPLRVPPSGNTIYF

clone size: -
J gene: TRBJ2-7
V gene: TRBV6-2/TRBV6-3
D gene: TRBD1
CDR3 DNA: TGTGCCAGCAGGTTCCATCAACCTTCCGGACAGGGGGTTCGGTACGAGCAGTACTTC
CDR3 protein: CASRFHQPSGQGVRYEQYF

clone size: few
J gene: TRBJ1-6
V gene: TRBV6-5
D gene: -
CDR3 DNA: TGTGCCAGTAGACGGGGGGCAGGTTCACCCCTCCACTTT
CDR3 protein: CASRRGAGSPLHF